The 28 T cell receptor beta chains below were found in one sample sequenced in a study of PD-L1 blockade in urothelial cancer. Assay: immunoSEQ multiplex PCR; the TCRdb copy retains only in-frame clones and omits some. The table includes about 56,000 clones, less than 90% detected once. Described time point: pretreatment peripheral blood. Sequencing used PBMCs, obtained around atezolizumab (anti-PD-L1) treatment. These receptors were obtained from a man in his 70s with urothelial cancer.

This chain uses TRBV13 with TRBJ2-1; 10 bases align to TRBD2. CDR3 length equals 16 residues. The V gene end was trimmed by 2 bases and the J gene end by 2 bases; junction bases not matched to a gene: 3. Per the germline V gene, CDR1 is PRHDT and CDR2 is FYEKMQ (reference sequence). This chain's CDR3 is CASSLSGRAPYNEQFF. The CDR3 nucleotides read TGTGCCAGCAGCTTAAGCGGGAGGGCCCCCTACAATGAGCAGTTCTTC.

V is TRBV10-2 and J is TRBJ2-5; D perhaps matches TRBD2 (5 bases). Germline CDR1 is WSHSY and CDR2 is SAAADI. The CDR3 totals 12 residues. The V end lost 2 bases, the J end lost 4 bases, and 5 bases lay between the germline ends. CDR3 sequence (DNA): TGCGCCAGCAGTGAGGAGGGAGAGACCCAGTACTTC. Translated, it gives CASSEEGETQYF.

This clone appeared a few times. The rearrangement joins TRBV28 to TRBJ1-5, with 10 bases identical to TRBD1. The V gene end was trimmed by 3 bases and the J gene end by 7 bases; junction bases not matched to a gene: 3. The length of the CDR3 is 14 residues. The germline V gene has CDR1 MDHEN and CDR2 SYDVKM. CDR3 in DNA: TGTGCCAGCAGTTTGGACAGGGGGGTGCAGCCCCAGCATTTT. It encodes CASSLDRGVQPQHF.

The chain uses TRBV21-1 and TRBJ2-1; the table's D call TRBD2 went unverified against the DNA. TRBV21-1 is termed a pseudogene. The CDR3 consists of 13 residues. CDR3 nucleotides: TGTGCCAGCAGCAAGCGGCTTTTGGATGAGCAGTTCTTC. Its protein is CASSKRLLDEQFF.

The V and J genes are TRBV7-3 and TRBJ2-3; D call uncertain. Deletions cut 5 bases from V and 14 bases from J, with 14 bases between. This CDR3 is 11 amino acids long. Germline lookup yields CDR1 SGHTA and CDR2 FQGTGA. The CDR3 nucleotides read TGTGCCAGCAGCGGTGGCGGAGAAGCGTATTTT. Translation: CASSGGGEAYF. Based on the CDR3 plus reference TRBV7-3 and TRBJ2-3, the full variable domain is GAGVSQTPSNKVTEKGKYVELRCDPISGHTALYWYRQSLGQGPEFLIYFQGTGAADDSGLPNDRFFAVRPEGSVSTLKIQRTERGDSAVYLCASSGGGEAYFGPGTRLTVL.

The CDR3 nucleotides read TGCAGCGTTGAAGACGAAGGGGCGGGCTACACCTTC. Protein: CSVEDEGAGYTF. The V gene is TRBV29-1, the J gene TRBJ1-2, with D possibly being TRBD1 (5 bases). CDR3 length: 12 residues. Germline CDR1 and CDR2: SQVTM and ANQGSEA. V was cut by 0 bases and J by 8 bases, with 10 bases left in between.

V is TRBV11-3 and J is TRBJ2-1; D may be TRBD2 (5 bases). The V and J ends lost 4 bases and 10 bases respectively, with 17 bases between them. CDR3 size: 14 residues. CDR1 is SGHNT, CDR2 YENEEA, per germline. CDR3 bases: TGTGCCAGCAGCTCTGATGGAGGAAGTCGGGAGCAGTTCTTC. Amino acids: CASSSDGGSREQFF.

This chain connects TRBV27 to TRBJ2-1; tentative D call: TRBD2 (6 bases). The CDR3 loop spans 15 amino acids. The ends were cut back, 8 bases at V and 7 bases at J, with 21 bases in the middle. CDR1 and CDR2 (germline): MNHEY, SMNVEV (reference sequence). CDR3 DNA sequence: TGTGCCAGCTTCGGGCTTGCGGCACGGGGGAATGAGCAGTTCTTC. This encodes CASFGLAARGNEQFF.

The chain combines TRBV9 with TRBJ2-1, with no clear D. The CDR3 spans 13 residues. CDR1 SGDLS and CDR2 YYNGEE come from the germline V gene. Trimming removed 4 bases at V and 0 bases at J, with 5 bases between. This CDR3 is CASSLSSYNEQFF. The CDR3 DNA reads TGTGCCAGCAGCCTCAGCTCCTACAATGAGCAGTTCTTC.

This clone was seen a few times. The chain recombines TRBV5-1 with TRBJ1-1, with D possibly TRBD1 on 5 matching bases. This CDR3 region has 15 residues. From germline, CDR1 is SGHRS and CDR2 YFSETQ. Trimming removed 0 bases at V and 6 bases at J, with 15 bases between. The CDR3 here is CASSLGEGSGAEAFF. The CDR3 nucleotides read TGCGCCAGCAGCTTGGGGGAGGGGAGTGGCGCTGAAGCTTTCTTT.

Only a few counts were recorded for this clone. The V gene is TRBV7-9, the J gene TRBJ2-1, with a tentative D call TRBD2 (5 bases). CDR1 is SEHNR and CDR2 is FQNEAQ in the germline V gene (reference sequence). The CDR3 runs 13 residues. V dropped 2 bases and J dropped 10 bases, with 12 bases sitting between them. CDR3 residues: CASSLFQPGEQFF. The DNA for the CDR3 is TGTGCCAGCAGCTTATTTCAACCGGGGGAGCAGTTCTTC.

This CDR3 is CASSLGEQLNEQFF. DNA of the CDR3: TGTGCCAGCAGCTTAGGGGAGCAGTTGAATGAGCAGTTCTTC. J is TRBJ2-1 and V is TRBV11-3, with D possibly being TRBD2 (5 bases). The ends were cut back, 1 base at V and 7 bases at J, with 11 bases in the middle. CDR1 SGHNT and CDR2 YENEEA come from the germline V gene. This CDR3 is built from 14 residues.

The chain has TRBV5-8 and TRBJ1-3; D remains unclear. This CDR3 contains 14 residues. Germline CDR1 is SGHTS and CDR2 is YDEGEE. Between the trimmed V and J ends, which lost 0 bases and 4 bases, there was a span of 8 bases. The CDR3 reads CASSLEYYGNTIYF. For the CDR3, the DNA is TGTGCCAGCAGCTTGGAATACTACGGAAACACCATATATTTT. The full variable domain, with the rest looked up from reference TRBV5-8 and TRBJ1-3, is EAGVTQSPTHLIKTRGQQATLRCSPISGHTSVYWYQQALGLGLQFLLWYDEGEERNRGNFPPRFSGRQFPNYSSELNVNALELEDSALYLCASSLEYYGNTIYFGEGSWLTVV.

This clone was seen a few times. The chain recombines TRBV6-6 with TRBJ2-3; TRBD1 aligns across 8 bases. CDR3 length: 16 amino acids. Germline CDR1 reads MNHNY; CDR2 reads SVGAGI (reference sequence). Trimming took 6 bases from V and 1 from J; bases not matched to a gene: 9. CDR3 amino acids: CASSSIGQGRTDTQYF. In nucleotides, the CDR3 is TGTGCCAGCAGCTCGATCGGACAGGGCCGCACAGATACGCAGTATTTT.

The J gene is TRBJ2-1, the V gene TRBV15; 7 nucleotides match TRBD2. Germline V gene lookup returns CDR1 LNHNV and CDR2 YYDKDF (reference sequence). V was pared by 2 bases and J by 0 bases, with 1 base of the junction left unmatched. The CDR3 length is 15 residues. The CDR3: CATSRRTSSYNEQFF. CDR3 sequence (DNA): TGTGCCACCAGCAGACGGACTAGCTCCTACAATGAGCAGTTCTTC.

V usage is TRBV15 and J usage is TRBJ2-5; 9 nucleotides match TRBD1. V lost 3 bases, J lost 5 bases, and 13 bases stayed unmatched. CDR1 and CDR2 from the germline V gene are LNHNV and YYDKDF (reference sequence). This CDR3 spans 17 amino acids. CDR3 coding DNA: TGTGCCACCAGCAGGGGCGGAAACAGGGGGCTGATCGAGACCCAGTACTTC. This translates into CATSRGGNRGLIETQYF.

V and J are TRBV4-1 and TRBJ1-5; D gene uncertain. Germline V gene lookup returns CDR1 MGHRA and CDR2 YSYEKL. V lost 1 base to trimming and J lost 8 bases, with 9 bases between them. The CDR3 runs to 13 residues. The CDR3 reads CASSQVVREPQHF. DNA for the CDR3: TGCGCCAGCAGCCAAGTGGTAAGAGAGCCCCAGCATTTT.

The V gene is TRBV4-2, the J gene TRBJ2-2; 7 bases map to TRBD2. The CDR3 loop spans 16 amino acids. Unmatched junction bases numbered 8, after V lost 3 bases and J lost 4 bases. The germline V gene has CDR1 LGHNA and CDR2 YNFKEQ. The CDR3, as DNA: TGTGCCAGCAGCCAGGGGAGGGGCGGCCCCACCGGGGAGCTGTTTTTT. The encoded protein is CASSQGRGGPTGELFF.

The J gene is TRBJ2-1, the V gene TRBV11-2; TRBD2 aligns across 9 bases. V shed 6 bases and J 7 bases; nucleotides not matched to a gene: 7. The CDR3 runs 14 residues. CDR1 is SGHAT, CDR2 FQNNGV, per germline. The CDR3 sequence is CASSLAGNRNEQFF. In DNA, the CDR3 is TGTGCCAGCAGTCTAGCGGGAAATCGTAATGAGCAGTTCTTC.

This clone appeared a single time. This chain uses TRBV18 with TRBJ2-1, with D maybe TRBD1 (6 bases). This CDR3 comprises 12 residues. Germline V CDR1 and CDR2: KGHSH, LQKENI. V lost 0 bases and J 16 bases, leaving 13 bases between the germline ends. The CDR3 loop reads CASSPPDSPQFF. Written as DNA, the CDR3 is TGTGCCAGCTCACCACCGGACAGCCCTCAATTCTTC.

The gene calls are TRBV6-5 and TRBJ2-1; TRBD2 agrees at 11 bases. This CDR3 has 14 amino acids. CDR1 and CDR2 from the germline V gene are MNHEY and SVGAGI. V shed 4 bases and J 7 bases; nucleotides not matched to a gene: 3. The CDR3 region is CASSLGLAVNEQFF. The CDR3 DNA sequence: TGTGCCAGCAGTTTGGGACTAGCGGTTAATGAGCAGTTCTTC.

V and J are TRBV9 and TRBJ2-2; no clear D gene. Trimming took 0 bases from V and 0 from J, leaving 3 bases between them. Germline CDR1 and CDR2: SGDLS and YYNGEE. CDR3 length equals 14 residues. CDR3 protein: CASSVAPNTGELFF. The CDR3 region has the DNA TGTGCCAGCAGCGTAGCTCCGAACACCGGGGAGCTGTTTTTT.

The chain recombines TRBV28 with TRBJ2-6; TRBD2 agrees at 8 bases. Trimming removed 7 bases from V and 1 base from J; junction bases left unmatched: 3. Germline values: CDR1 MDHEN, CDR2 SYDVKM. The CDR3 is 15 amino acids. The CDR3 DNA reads TGTGCCAGCACTCCGGGGGGGTCTGGGGCCAACGTCCTGACTTTC. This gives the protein CASTPGGSGANVLTF.

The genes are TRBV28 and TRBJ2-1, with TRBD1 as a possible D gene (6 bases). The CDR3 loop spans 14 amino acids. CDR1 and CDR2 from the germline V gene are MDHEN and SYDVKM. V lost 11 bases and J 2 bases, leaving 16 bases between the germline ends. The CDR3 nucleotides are TGTGCCTTGGGGGCCCGGGGAACCTACAATGAGCAGTTCTTC. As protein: CALGARGTYNEQFF.

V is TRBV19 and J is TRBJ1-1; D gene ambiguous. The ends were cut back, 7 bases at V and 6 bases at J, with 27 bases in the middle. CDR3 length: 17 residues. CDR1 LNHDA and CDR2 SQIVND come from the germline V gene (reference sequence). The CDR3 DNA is TGTGCCAGTACCATCTTGACCGGGTTCGGAGATCGGCCTGAAGCTTTCTTT. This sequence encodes CASTILTGFGDRPEAFF.

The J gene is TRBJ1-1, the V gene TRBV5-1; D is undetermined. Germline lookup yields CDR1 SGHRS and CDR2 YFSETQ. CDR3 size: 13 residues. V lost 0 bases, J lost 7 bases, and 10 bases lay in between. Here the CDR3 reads CASSLAFRFEAFF. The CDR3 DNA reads TGCGCCAGCAGCTTGGCGTTCAGGTTTGAAGCTTTCTTT.

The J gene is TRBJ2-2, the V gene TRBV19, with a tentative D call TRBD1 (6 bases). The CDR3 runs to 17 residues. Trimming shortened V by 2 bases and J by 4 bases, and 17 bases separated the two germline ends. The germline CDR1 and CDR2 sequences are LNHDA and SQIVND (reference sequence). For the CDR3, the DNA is TGTGCCAGTAGTATAATCTGGAACAGGGACGTCACCGGGGAGCTGTTTTTT. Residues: CASSIIWNRDVTGELFF.

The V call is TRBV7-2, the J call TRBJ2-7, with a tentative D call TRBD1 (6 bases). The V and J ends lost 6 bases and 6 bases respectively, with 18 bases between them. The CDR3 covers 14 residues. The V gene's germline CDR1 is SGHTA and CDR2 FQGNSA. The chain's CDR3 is CASRMVAGVSEQYF. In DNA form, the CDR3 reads TGTGCCAGCAGAATGGTAGCAGGGGTGAGCGAGCAGTACTTC.